This T cell receptor (beta chain) appears in the sequencing data of a study of blood T cell repertoires in COVID-19. This table comes from immunoSEQ multiplex PCR, and its TCRdb copy is limited to in-frame clones, with some not included. The data show 25,000 to 35,000 clones, with about 91% seen just once and around 2.4% held by the top ten. The sample taken for sequencing was peripheral blood. The source of this sequence is a man aged 45-65 years with active COVID-19.

This CDR3 reads CASSKLHSVCKRGRLSTDTQYF. The DNA for the CDR3 is TGTGCCAGCAGCAAACTACACTCTGTCTGTAAGCGGGGGAGACTTAGCACAGATACGCAGTATTTT. V usage is TRBV21-1 and J usage is TRBJ2-3; TRBD2, as called in the table, went unchecked against the DNA. TRBV21-1 constitutes a pseudogene. The CDR3 sequence is 22 residues long.